This entry concerns a single T cell receptor beta chain. What it recognizes is unknown. The sample is drawn from a study of CD8 T cells in ankylosing spondylitis. Molecular-barcoded quantitative 5'-RACE produced these TCR beta libraries. TCRdb ran MiXCR on the 5' RACE reads and lists one entry per CDR3 protein. This sample has roughly 470,000 distinct CDR3 sequences, with roughly 26% found just once. V dropped 6 bases and J dropped 5; count of bases not matched to a gene: 6. Germline-derived CDR1 and CDR2 are MNHNY and SVGAGI (reference sequence). There are 13 residues in the CDR3. Findings and limits, study-wide: Significant enrichment of disease-linked clones was reported in matched ankylosing spondylitis synovial fluid. Clones linked to disease, bearing a CD8+ phenotype, were relatively rare in peripheral blood. What seemed typical of ankylosing spondylitis blood was a TCR beta motif built from eight highly homologous variants.

The specimen was blood, either unsorted or a sorted T cell fraction (not recorded which). The chain employs TRBV6-6 and TRBJ1-1, with 7 bases lining up with TRBD1. The receptor was isolated from a male donor with ankylosing spondylitis. The CDR3 protein is CASRQTGETEAFF. The CDR3 DNA sequence: TGTGCCAGCAGACAAACAGGGGAGACTGAAGCTTTCTTT.